Listed below are T cell receptor beta chains from one sample, sequenced in a study of blood T cell repertoires in COVID-19. Repertoires were generated with immunoSEQ multiplex PCR, while TCRdb's copy carries only in-frame clones and drops some. The repertoire holds some 150,000 clones, with 80% to 85% as singletons. Sequencing was done on a sample of peripheral blood. These receptors all come from a human donor with acute or convalescent COVID-19. The donor label of this sample is uncertain. Both conserved end residues are part of each CDR3. Fields, in order: CDR3 length, J gene, V gene, CDR3 protein.

16 TRBJ2-3 TRBV7-3 CASSPFSGGGTDTQYF
13 TRBJ2-3 TRBV7-2 CASSPWLTDTQYF
14 TRBJ2-3 TRBV5-6 CASSLGQGSDTQYF
12 TRBJ1-2 TRBV11-2 CASSQGQSGYTF
13 TRBJ2-7 TRBV30 CAWVAGSSYEQYF
13 TRBJ2-7 TRBV21-1 CASSKDRGSEQYF
15 TRBJ2-7 TRBV30 CAWRAPSGGSYEQYF
15 TRBJ1-4 TRBV5-1 CASSLGHSTNEKLFF
16 TRBJ1-2 TRBV4-1 CASSQSTGRVDYGYTF
16 TRBJ2-7 TRBV7-8 CASSLVGGGPSYEQYF
16 TRBJ1-4 TRBV6-1 CASSEGRGPQEEKLFF
15 TRBJ2-7 TRBV5-8 CASSQTSGRRNEQYF
16 TRBJ2-2 TRBV5-1 CASSSLGTGETGELFF
18 TRBJ2-6 TRBV11-2 CASSLAGTGNSGANVLTF
13 TRBJ2-5 TRBV30 CAWSKTGRETQYF
13 TRBJ2-7 TRBV30 CAWNLAGVGEQYF
15 TRBJ2-7 TRBV5-4 CASSAQGLASYEQYF
13 TRBJ1-2 TRBV2 CASIPDRGDGYTF
15 TRBJ1-4 TRBV6-5 CASSSLQGAKEKLFF
14 TRBJ2-7 TRBV7-9 CASSQDSTSYEQYF
15 TRBJ2-2 TRBV30 CAWSVVVRGNGELFF
14 TRBJ2-7 TRBV6-1 CASSEEGQATRQYF
14 TRBJ1-5 TRBV19 CASSPTGSNQPQHF
15 TRBJ2-7 TRBV5-1 CASSLAEDISYEQYF
17 TRBJ1-3 TRBV11-2 CASSLDAPRTGGNTIYF
16 TRBJ2-7 TRBV19 CASSGGPGTGRYEQYF
15 TRBJ1-2 TRBV11-2 CASSSLGGRTGSYTF
16 TRBJ1-3 TRBV30 CAWSVFHIPDGNTIYF
16 TRBJ1-6 TRBV28 CASRRQGAKNNSPLHF
16 TRBJ2-3 TRBV5-1 CASSLDGAGVVDTQYF
14 TRBJ2-1 TRBV11-2 CASSPDRGWDEQFF
17 TRBJ2-6 TRBV7-2 CASSPGQTLSGANVLTF
14 TRBJ2-1 TRBV29-1 CSVTNRGRNGEQFF
14 TRBJ1-5 TRBV2 CATSTDSPNQPQHF
15 TRBJ2-3 TRBV28 CASSSTGTGTDTQYF
17 TRBJ2-2 TRBV15 CATSRDPAGGDTGELFF